One TCR beta chain is described in this entry. Its recognized antigen is unknown. No much larger clone is present one base from it, and per-base qualities are unavailable. The sample originates from a study of memory CD4+ T cells and cytomegalovirus serostatus (dated by TCRdb to about 2019). Turning to the overall study: The 35 or so healthy Belgian adults in the cohort included 9 who were CMV seropositive and approximately 25 who were CMV seronegative. To replicate a published TCR-based CMV serostatus classifier, the researchers sequenced the CD4+ memory TCRbeta repertoires of a Belgian cohort whose cytomegalovirus serostatus was known.

The paper as a whole reports these results and caveats: On the Belgian cohort, the classifier based on the original framework reached a median bootstrapped AUC of approximately 0.95, with a 95% CI of 0.76-1.00. Only CD4+CD45RO+ memory cells were sequenced, in contrast to the original study, which included naive and memory CD4+ and CD8+ populations. CMV serostatus prediction reached a median bootstrapped AUC of 0.95 with the original framework and just under 0.92 with a US-trained random forest. The results were interpreted as suggesting that the CMV-associated TCR signature is largely present in the CD4+ memory repertoire. Of 150 to 200 previously reported CMV-associated TCRbeta sequences, approximately 70 appeared in the CD4+ memory repertoires, each in one to five individuals.

At the junction V is shortened by 5 bases and J by 6 bases, with 17 bases in between. CDR1 and CDR2 are read off the germline V gene (reference sequence) as MNHEY and SMNVEV. CDR3 length: 15 amino acids, cysteine to phenylalanine. Only the CDR3 DNA stays, 45 bases, in frame from base 1. Single viable CD3+CD4+CD8-CD45RO+ cells were sorted as memory CD4+ T cells on a FACSAria II. CMV serostatus was assessed using a Roche Elecsys assay, by which serum IgG against CMV pp150, pp28, p38 and p52 was detected. After the samples were thawed, total CD4+ T cells were enriched through positive selection using CD4 magnetic microbeads. Samples originated from another study that specifically interrogated the CD4+ T cell memory repertoire. Following standard operating procedures, peripheral blood mononuclear cells were isolated and cryopreserved, while serum was kept at -80 degrees C. CD3-PerCP (BW264/56), CD4-APC (RPA-T4), CD45RO-PE (UCHT1) and CD8-Pacific Orange (3B5) antibodies were used for staining, and non-viable cells were excluded with Sytox blue.

Genomic DNA was extracted from sorted cells with the Quick-DNA Microprep Kit. Amplification of TCRbeta DNA was done with the immunoSEQ hsTCRbeta kit, following the protocol from the manufacturer. TCRbeta libraries were sequenced on an Illumina MiSeq instrument. In the authors' own workflow: Once out-of-frame sequences had been removed, 2,204,828 distinct TCRbeta sequences were left, which works out to an average of about 71,000 per individual. Two values were used to score each individual: the count of around 150 previously reported CMV-associated TCRbeta sequences and the total count of productive distinct TCRbeta sequences. A beta-binomial model was reimplemented in Python, and scikit-learn random forests with default parameters were trained on US cohort data. Classifier performance on the Belgian cohort was reported as the median AUC with percentile confidence intervals calculated over 10,000 bootstrap iterations. TCRdb took over this immuneACCESS table, retaining in-frame rearrangements with V and J assigned. Such tables are incomplete; in checked studies, under half of the missing clones stem from an unresolved V gene, and the remainder is unexplained. V and J calls and clone size follow that table, whereas D and trimming were derived from the DNA. The sample table shows 52,000 or so clones, and 65% to 85% are seen once. The ten largest clones add up to roughly 0.6% of the sample.

The receptor was derived from an adult in good health and CMV-seronegative. The sequence links TRBV27 to TRBJ2-1, with the D call tentatively TRBD1 or TRBD2, each fitting 5 bases. Sequenced input: memory CD4+ T cells from blood. The CDR3 loop reads CASSAADGDPNEQFF. At the DNA level, the sequence is TGTGCCAGCAGTGCGGCGGACGGGGACCCCAATGAGCAGTTCTTC.